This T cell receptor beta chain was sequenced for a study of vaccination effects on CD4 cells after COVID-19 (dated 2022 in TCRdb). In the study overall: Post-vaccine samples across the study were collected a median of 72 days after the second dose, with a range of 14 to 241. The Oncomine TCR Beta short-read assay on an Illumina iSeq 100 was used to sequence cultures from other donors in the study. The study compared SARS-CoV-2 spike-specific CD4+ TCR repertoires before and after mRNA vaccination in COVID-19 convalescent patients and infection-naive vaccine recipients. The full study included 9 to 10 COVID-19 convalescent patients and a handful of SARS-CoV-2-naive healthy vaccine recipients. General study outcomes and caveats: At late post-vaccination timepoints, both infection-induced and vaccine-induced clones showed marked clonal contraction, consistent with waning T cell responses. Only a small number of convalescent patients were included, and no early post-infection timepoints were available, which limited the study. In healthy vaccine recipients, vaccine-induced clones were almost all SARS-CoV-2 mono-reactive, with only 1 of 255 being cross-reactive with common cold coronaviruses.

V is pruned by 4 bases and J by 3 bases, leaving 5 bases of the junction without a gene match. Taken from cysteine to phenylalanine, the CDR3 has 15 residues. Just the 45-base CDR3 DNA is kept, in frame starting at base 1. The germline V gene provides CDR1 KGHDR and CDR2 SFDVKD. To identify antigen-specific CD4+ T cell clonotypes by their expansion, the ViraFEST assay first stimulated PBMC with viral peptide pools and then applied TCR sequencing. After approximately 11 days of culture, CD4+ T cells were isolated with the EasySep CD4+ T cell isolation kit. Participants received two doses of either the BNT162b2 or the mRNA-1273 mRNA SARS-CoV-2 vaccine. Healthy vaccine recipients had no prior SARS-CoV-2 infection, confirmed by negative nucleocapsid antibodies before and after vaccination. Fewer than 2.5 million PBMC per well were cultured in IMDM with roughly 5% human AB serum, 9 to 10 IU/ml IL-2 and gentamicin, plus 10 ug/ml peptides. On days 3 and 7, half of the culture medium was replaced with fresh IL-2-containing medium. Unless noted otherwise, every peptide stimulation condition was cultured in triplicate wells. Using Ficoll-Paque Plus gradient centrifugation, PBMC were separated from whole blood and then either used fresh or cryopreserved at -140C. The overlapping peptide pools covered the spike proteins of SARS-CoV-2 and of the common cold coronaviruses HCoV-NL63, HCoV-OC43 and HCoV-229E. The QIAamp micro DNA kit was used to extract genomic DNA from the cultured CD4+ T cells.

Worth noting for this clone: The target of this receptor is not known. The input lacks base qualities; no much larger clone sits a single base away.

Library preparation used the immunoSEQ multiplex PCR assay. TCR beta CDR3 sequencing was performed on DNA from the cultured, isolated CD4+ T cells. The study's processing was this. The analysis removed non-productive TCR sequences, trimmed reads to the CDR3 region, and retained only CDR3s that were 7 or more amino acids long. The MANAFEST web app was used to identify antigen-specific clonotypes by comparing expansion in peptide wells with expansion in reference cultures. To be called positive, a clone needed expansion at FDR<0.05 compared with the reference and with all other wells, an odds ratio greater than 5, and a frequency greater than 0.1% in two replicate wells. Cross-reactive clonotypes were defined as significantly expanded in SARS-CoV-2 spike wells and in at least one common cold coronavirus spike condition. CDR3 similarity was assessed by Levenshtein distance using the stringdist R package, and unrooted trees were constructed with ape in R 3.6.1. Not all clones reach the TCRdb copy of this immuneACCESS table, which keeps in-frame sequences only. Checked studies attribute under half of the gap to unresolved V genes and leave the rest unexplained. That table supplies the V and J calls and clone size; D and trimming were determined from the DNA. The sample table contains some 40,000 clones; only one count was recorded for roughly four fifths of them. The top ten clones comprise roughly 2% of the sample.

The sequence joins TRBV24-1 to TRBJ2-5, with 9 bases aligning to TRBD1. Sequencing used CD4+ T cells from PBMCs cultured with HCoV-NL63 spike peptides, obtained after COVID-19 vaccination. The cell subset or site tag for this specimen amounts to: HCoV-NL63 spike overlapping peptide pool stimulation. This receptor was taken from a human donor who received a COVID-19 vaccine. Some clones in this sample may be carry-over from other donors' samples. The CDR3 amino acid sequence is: CATSDPTGGKETQYF. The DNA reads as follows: TGTGCCACCAGTGACCCGACAGGGGGAAAAGAGACCCAGTACTTC.